This is a list of T cell receptor beta chains from one sample in a study of Graves' ophthalmopathy and Graves' hyperthyroidism. TCRdb used MiXCR to reprocess the multiplex PCR reads, holding one entry per CDR3 protein. The table shows under 250,000 distinct CDR3 sequences, with roughly 27% occurring only once. Sequenced input: peripheral blood. The receptor source for this set is a man aged 50 to 59 with Graves' ophthalmopathy. Both conserved end residues are part of each CDR3. D genes are given only for firm matches. Clone size is given for some rows only: seen once, a few or many times, or a class if the clone is expanded.

size: many; V: TRBV6-5; J: TRBJ2-7; D: -; DNA: TGTGCCAGCAGTAGGGGGGACGGATCCTACGAGCAGTACTTC; CDR3: CASSRGDGSYEQYF
size: many; V: TRBV28; J: TRBJ1-5; D: -; DNA: TGTGCCAGCACGTCTTTGGCAGGGCGCGCTCAGCCCCAGCATTTT; CDR3: CASTSLAGRAQPQHF
size: once; V: TRBV19; J: TRBJ1-2; D: TRBD1; DNA: TGTGCCAGTAGTATAAGCGGTCGGCGGACAGGGGGAACCTATGGCTACACCTTC; CDR3: CASSISGRRTGGTYGYTF
size: many; V: TRBV28; J: TRBJ2-6; D: -; DNA: TGTGCCAGCAGTTTATGGGCCGCCTCTGGGGCCAACGTCCTGACTTTC; CDR3: CASSLWAASGANVLTF
size: -; V: TRBV19; J: TRBJ2-5; D: -; DNA: TGTGCCACACGGGACACCCCGCGCCAAGAGACCCAGTACTTC; CDR3: CATRDTPRQETQYF
size: -; V: TRBV28; J: TRBJ2-7; D: -; DNA: TGTGCCAGCAGTCCGGACCCCCCGACGTACGAGCAGTACTTC; CDR3: CASSPDPPTYEQYF
size: many; V: TRBV5-4; J: TRBJ1-2; D: -; DNA: TGTGCCAGCACCTGGTTAACAGGGTCCTCATTGGGCTATGGCTACACCTTC; CDR3: CASTWLTGSSLGYGYTF
size: many; V: TRBV30; J: TRBJ1-5; D: -; DNA: TGTGCCTGGAGTGTCTCGGCAGGGAATCAGCCCCAGCATTTT; CDR3: CAWSVSAGNQPQHF
size: -; V: TRBV2; J: TRBJ1-4; D: -; DNA: TGTGCCAGCAGTGAAGCGCGGTCACAACCCTTGGGTCTGTTTTTT; CDR3: CASSEARSQPLGLFF
size: many; V: TRBV6-2/TRBV6-3; J: TRBJ2-2; D: TRBD2; DNA: TGTGCCAGCAGTTACTCGCGGGAGAGGGACACCGGGGAGCTGTTTTTT; CDR3: CASSYSRERDTGELFF
size: many; V: TRBV5-6; J: TRBJ1-5; D: -; DNA: TGTGCCAGCAGCCCCCGTGGGGCTAATCAGCCCCAGCATTTT; CDR3: CASSPRGANQPQHF